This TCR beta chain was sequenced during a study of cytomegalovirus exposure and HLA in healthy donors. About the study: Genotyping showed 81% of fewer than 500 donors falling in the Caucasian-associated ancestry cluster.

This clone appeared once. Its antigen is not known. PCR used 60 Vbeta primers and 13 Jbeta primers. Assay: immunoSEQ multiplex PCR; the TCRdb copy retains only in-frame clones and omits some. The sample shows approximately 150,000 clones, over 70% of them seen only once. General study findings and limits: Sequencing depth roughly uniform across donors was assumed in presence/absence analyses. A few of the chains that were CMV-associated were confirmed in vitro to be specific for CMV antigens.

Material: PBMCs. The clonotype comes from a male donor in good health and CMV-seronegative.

CDR3: CASSQDRHYNSPLHF. CDR3 sequence (DNA): TGCGCCAGCAGCCAAGACAGACACTATAATTCACCCCTCCACTTT. The chain joins TRBV4-3 to TRBJ1-6; D uncertain. V was pared by 0 bases and J by 3 bases, with 6 bases between. CDR3 length: 15 amino acids. Looked up from germline, CDR1 is LGHNA and CDR2 is YSLEER.